This T cell receptor (beta chain) was captured by sequencing in a study of cytomegalovirus exposure and HLA in healthy donors. The study, taken as a whole, reports: V segments that were indistinguishable, TRBV6-2 and TRBV6-3 among them, were omitted from analysis. With further analysis later on, most CMV-associated TCR beta chains appeared HLA-restricted. In a later analysis, TCR beta V- and J-gene trimming showed a link to a missense DCLRE1C variant. Analyses of presence/absence relied on an assumption of roughly uniform sequencing depth across donors.

This CDR3 is 15 amino acids long. Unmatched junction bases numbered 9, after V lost 4 bases and J lost 2 bases. CDR1 and CDR2 from the germline V gene are GTSNPN and SVGIG (reference sequence). On this clone: Its antigen is undetermined.

Primers: 60 Vbeta forward and 13 Jbeta reverse. Assay: immunoSEQ multiplex PCR; the TCRdb copy retains only in-frame clones and omits some. The sample contains 200,000 to 250,000 clones, about 81% of which appear only once. The sequence came from a woman in her thirties or forties in good health and CMV-seronegative. V and J are TRBV30 and TRBJ2-3; 7 bases line up with TRBD2. The source material was PBMCs. The CDR3, as DNA: TGTGCCTGGACACGCGGGAGAGGGCTCACAGATACGCAGTATTTT. This encodes CAWTRGRGLTDTQYF.